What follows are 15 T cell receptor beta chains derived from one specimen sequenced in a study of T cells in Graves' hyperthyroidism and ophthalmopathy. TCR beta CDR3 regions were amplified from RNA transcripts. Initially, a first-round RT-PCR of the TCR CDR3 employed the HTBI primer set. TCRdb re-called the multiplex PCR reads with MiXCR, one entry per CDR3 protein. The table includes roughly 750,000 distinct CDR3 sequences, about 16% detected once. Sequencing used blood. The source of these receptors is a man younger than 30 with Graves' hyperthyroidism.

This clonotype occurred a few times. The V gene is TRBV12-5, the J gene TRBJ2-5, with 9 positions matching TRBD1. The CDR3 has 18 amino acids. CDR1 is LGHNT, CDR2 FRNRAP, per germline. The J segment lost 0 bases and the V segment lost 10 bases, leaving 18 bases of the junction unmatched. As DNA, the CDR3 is TGTGCTACCCTAAGGATGGGACAGGGCATATTGGACCAAGAGACCCAGTACTTC. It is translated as CATLRMGQGILDQETQYF. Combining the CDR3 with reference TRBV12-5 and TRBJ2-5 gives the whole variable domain DARVTQTPRHKVTEMGQEVTMRCQPILGHNTVFWYRQTMMQGLELLAYFRNRAPLDDSGMPKDRFSAEMPDATLATLKIQPSEPRDSAVYFCATLRMGQGILDQETQYFGPGTRLLVL.

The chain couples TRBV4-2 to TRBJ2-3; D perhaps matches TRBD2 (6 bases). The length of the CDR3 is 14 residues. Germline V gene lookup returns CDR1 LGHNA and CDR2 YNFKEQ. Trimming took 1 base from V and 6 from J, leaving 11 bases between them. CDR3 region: CASSQGGAGDTQYF. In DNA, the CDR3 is TGTGCCAGCAGCCAAGGCGGGGCCGGGGATACGCAGTATTTT.

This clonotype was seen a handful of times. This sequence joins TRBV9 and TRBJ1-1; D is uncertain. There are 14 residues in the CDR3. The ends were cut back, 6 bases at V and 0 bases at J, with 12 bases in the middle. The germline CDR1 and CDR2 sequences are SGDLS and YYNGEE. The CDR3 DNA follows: TGTGCCAGCACCCGACATAACATGAACACTGAAGCTTTCTTT. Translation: CASTRHNMNTEAFF.

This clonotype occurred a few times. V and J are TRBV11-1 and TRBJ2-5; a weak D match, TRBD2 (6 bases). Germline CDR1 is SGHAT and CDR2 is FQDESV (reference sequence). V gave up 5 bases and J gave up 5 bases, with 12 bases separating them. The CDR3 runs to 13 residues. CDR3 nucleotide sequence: TGTGCCAGCAGCCCGGGGACTGCGGAGACCCAGTACTTC. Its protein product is CASSPGTAETQYF.

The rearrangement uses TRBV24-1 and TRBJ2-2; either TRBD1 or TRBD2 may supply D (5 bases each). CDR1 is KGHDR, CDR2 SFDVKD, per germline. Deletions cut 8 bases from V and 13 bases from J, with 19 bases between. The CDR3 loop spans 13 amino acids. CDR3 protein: CATMAPGTRGLFF. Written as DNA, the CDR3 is TGTGCCACCATGGCTCCCGGGACGAGGGGGCTGTTTTTT.

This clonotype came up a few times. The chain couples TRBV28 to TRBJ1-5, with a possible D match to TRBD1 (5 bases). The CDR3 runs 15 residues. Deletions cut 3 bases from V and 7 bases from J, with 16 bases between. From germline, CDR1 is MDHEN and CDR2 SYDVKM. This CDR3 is CASSFSRGVGQPQHF. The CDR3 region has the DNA TGTGCCAGCAGTTTCAGCAGAGGGGTCGGCCAGCCCCAGCATTTT.

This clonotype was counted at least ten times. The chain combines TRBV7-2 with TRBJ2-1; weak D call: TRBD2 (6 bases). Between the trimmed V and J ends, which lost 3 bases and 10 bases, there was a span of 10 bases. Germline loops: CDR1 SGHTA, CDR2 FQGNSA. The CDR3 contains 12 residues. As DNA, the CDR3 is TGTGCCAGCAGCTTGGGACTTGGAGAGCAGTTCTTC. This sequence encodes CASSLGLGEQFF.

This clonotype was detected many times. The CDR3 sequence is CASSSYGQGTDTQYF. CDR3 sequence (DNA): TGTGCCAGCAGCTCCTACGGACAGGGCACAGATACGCAGTATTTT. The V gene is TRBV7-2, the J gene TRBJ2-3; 7 bases align to TRBD1. This CDR3 contains 15 residues. Trimming cost V 4 bases and J 1 base; bases outside gene matches: 5. Germline lookup yields CDR1 SGHTA and CDR2 FQGNSA.

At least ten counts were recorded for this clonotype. Written as DNA, the CDR3 is TGTGCCATCAGTGAATGGGACAGGCCGAACCAAGAGACCCAGTACTTC. This encodes CAISEWDRPNQETQYF. The chain joins TRBV10-3 to TRBJ2-5, with 8 bases aligning to TRBD1. Germline CDR1 ENHRY, CDR2 SYGVKD. This CDR3 is built from 16 residues. J lost 0 bases, V lost 3 bases, and 6 bases had no gene match.

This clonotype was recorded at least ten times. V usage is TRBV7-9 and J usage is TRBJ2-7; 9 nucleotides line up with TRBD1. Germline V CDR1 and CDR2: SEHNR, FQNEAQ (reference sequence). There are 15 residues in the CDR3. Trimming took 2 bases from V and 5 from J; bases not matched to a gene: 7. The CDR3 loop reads CASSLYRGLLHEQYF. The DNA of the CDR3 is TGTGCCAGCAGCTTATACAGGGGGCTATTACACGAGCAGTACTTC. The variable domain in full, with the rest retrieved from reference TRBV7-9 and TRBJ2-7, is DTGVSQNPRHKITKRGQNVTFRCDPISEHNRLYWYRQTLGQGPEFLTYFQNEAQLEKSRLLSDRFSAERPKGSFSTLEIQRTEQGDSAMYLCASSLYRGLLHEQYFGPGTRLTVT.

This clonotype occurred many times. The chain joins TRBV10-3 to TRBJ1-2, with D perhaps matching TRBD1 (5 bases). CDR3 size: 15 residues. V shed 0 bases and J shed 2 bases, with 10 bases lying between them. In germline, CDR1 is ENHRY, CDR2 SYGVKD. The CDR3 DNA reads TGTGCCATCAGTGAGTCCGGCAGGGTCAACTATGGCTACACCTTC. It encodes CAISESGRVNYGYTF.

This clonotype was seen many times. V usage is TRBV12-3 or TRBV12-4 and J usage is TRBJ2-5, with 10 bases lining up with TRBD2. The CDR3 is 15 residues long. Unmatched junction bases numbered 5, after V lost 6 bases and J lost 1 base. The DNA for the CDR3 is TGTGCCAGCAGGTCGGGACTAGCGACCCAAGAGACCCAGTACTTC. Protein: CASRSGLATQETQYF.

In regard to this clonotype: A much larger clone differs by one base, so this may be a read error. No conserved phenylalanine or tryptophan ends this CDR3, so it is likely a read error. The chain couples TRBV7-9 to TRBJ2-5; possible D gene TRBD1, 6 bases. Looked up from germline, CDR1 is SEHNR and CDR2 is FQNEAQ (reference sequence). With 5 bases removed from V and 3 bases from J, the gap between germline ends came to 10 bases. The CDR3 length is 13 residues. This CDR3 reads CASSSNREETQYS. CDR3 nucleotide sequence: TGTGCCAGCAGCAGCAACAGGGAAGAGACCCAGTACTCC.

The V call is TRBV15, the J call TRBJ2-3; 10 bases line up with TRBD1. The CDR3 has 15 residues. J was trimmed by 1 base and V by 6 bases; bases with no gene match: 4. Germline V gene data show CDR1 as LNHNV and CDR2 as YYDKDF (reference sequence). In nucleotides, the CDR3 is TGTGCCACCAGGACAGGGGGCGCCGGCACAGATACGCAGTATTTT. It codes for CATRTGGAGTDTQYF.

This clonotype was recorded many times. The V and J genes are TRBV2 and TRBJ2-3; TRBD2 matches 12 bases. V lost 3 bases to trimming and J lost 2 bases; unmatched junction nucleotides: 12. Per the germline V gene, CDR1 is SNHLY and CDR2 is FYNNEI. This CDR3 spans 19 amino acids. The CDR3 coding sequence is TGTGCCAGCAGTGACTTTGGTCTAGCGGGAGGGCTGGACACAGATACGCAGTATTTT. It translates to CASSDFGLAGGLDTDTQYF.